The 13 T cell receptor beta chains in this list originate from one sample, sequenced in a study of blood T cell repertoires in COVID-19. The table came from immunoSEQ multiplex PCR; TCRdb's copy has only in-frame clones and leaves some out. The sample comprises fewer than 300,000 clones, about 89% of which are singletons, and approximately 2% rests with the top ten. The sequenced sample consisted of peripheral blood. Receptors originate from a woman in her twenties or thirties with COVID-19, enrolled during active disease.

The V gene is TRBV7-6, the J gene TRBJ1-5; D is unclear. The ends were cut back, 0 bases at V and 4 bases at J, with 4 bases in the middle. Germline assignment: CDR1 SGHVS and CDR2 FNYEAQ. This CDR3 has 13 residues. The DNA of the CDR3 is TGTGCCAGCAGCTTAGCACGGAATCAGCCCCAGCATTTT. It yields the protein CASSLARNQPQHF.

The CDR3 region is CASRTYSGTVNSPLHF. The CDR3 region has the DNA TGTGCCAGCAGAACTTACTCCGGGACAGTTAATTCACCCCTCCACTTT. The chain joins TRBV27 to TRBJ1-6; 7 bases align to TRBD1. Germline CDR1 MNHEY, CDR2 SMNVEV (reference sequence). V gave up 6 bases and J gave up 6 bases; unmatched junction bases: 11. The CDR3 has 16 amino acids.

The V and J genes are TRBV7-3 and TRBJ2-1; 7 bases agree with TRBD2. CDR1 is SGHTA, CDR2 FQGTGA, per germline. With 0 bases clipped from V and 2 bases from J, the junction kept 1 base outside the gene matches. The CDR3 covers 15 residues. CDR3 DNA: TGTGCCAGCAGCTTAACCGGGGGGACCTACAATGAGCAGTTCTTC. Translating it yields CASSLTGGTYNEQFF. Full variable domain (missing parts from reference TRBV7-3 and TRBJ2-1): GAGVSQTPSNKVTEKGKYVELRCDPISGHTALYWYRQSLGQGPEFLIYFQGTGAADDSGLPNDRFFAVRPEGSVSTLKIQRTERGDSAVYLCASSLTGGTYNEQFFGPGTRLTVL.

In this sample, this clone turned up a few times. The chain carries TRBV7-2 and TRBJ1-2; weak D call: TRBD1 (6 bases). Germline V lookup: CDR1 SGHTA, CDR2 FQGNSA. V dropped 6 bases and J dropped 2 bases, with 10 bases sitting between them. CDR3 length equals 13 residues. CDR3 nucleotide sequence: TGTGCCAGCAGGCCTACAGGGAACTATGGCTACACCTTC. Translating gives CASRPTGNYGYTF.

The rearrangement links TRBV30 to TRBJ2-1; 11 bases match TRBD1. V was pared by 1 base and J by 9 bases, with 11 bases of the junction left unmatched. CDR3 length: 16 amino acids. The germline CDR1 and CDR2 sequences are GTSNPN and SVGIG (reference sequence). The CDR3 sequence: CAWSARTGGFFTEQFF. The CDR3 DNA follows: TGTGCCTGGAGTGCCCGGACAGGGGGCTTCTTCACTGAGCAGTTCTTC.

J is TRBJ1-2 and V is TRBV7-8; 10 bases are shared with TRBD1. Germline CDR1 SGHVS, CDR2 FQNEAQ. With 5 bases clipped from V and 2 bases from J, the junction kept 5 bases outside the gene matches. The CDR3 length is 15 residues. CDR3 region: CASSEGTGANYGYTF. The CDR3 bases are TGTGCCAGCAGCGAGGGGACAGGGGCAAACTATGGCTACACCTTC.

The chain couples TRBV29-1 to TRBJ2-5, with D tentatively TRBD1 (6 bases). Germline-derived CDR1 and CDR2 are SQVTM and ANQGSEA. V lost 1 base to trimming and J lost 5 bases, with 14 bases between them. The CDR3 extends over 14 amino acids. The CDR3 spells CSVEAGALRETQYF. The CDR3, as DNA: TGCAGCGTTGAAGCAGGGGCCCTGAGGGAGACCCAGTACTTC.

The CDR3 loop reads CASSLARDDTEAFF. CDR3 nucleotide sequence: TGCGCCAGCAGCTTGGCCAGGGATGACACTGAAGCTTTCTTT. This chain connects TRBV5-1 to TRBJ1-1, with D possibly being TRBD1 (5 bases). The V gene lost 0 bases and the J gene lost 3 bases, with 9 bases spanning the gap. This CDR3 has 14 amino acids. Germline CDR1 SGHRS, CDR2 YFSETQ.

The chain carries TRBV5-8 and TRBJ1-5, with D possibly TRBD1 on 6 matching bases. V was trimmed by 4 bases and J by 1 base, leaving 9 bases between them. The CDR3 totals 14 residues. CDR1 and CDR2 (germline): SGHTS, YDEGEE. CDR3 residues: CASSRQASNQPQHF. CDR3 coding DNA: TGTGCCAGCAGCCGACAGGCCAGCAATCAGCCCCAGCATTTT.

J is TRBJ1-4 and V is TRBV5-6, with D possibly matching TRBD1 (6 bases). Trimming stripped 2 bases from V and 14 bases from J, with 16 bases between. The length of the CDR3 is 13 residues. Per the germline V gene, CDR1 is SGHDT and CDR2 is YYEEEE. The CDR3 sequence is CASSFSGRDRLFF. CDR3 bases: TGTGCCAGCAGCTTTTCGGGCCGCGACAGGCTGTTTTTT.

V gene TRBV27 combines with J gene TRBJ1-1, with TRBD1 matching over 10 bases. With V trimmed by 4 bases and J by 4 bases, 3 bases remained unmatched. The V gene's germline CDR1 is MNHEY and CDR2 SMNVEV (reference sequence). This CDR3 is 14 amino acids long. The DNA of the CDR3 is TGTGCCAGCAGTTCCCGGACAGGGGGCACTGAAGCTTTCTTT. It yields the protein CASSSRTGGTEAFF.

This clone was recorded only once. V is TRBV7-8 and J is TRBJ1-1, with D perhaps matching TRBD1 (5 bases). Germline values: CDR1 SGHVS, CDR2 FQNEAQ. The CDR3 covers 14 residues. Trimming took 2 bases from V and 4 from J, leaving 11 bases between them. The CDR3 reads CASSLIPGGTEAFF. The CDR3 nucleotides are TGTGCCAGCAGCTTAATCCCCGGGGGCACTGAAGCTTTCTTT.

The V and J genes are TRBV27 and TRBJ1-2; TRBD1 might be the D (5 bases). Germline-derived CDR1 and CDR2 are MNHEY and SMNVEV (reference sequence). V was shortened by 3 bases and J by 14 bases, with 19 bases between the two germline ends. The CDR3 is made up of 13 amino acids. As DNA, the CDR3 is TGTGCCAGCAGTTTCTCCTCTCAAGCAGGGTGTACCTTC. Its translation: CASSFSSQAGCTF.